The rows below give T cell receptor beta chains drawn from one sample of a study of blood T cell repertoires in COVID-19. Repertoires were generated with immunoSEQ multiplex PCR, while TCRdb's copy carries only in-frame clones and drops some. Seen here are nearly 400,000 clones, roughly 91% observed once, and the top ten hold about 1.7%. Sequencing was done on a sample of PBMCs or T cells enriched from blood (not recorded which). The receptor source for this set is a woman aged 25 to 39 who had recovered from COVID-19. The CDR3 runs from the conserved cysteine through the conserved F or W. The D gene is left open where the match is weak. Part of the rows lack a size; the others show once, few, many or a class for expanded clones.

J: TRBJ2-3
V: TRBV20-1
size: NA
D: NA
length: 13
CDR3: CSASPSHGDTQYF
DNA: TGCAGTGCTAGTCCCTCCCACGGGGATACGCAGTATTTT

J: TRBJ2-7
V: TRBV3-1/TRBV3-2
size: once
D: NA
length: 13
CDR3: CASSQDLDSQQYF
DNA: TGTGCCAGCAGCCAAGATCTTGACAGCCAGCAGTACTTC

J: TRBJ2-3
V: TRBV7-2
size: once
D: TRBD2
length: 17
CDR3: CASSGTSGGAGTDTQYF
DNA: TGTGCCAGCAGCGGGACTAGCGGGGGGGCTGGCACAGATACGCAGTATTTT

J: TRBJ2-1
V: TRBV6-5
size: NA
D: TRBD1
length: 14
CDR3: CASRDRASLDEQFF
DNA: TGTGCCAGCAGAGACAGGGCTTCGTTAGATGAGCAGTTCTTC

J: TRBJ1-2
V: TRBV19
size: few
D: NA
length: 13
CDR3: CASSISRRGRGTF
DNA: TGTGCCAGTAGTATATCGCGACGGGGAAGGGGGACCTTC

J: TRBJ2-2
V: TRBV13
size: NA
D: TRBD2
length: 15
CDR3: CASSLASGMFGELFF
DNA: TGTGCCAGCAGCTTAGCTAGCGGGATGTTCGGGGAGCTGTTTTTT

J: TRBJ2-7
V: TRBV27
size: NA
D: TRBD1
length: 18
CDR3: CASSLRPPTGGFPYEQYF
DNA: TGTGCCAGCAGTTTAAGGCCCCCCACAGGGGGGTTTCCCTACGAGCAGTACTTC

J: TRBJ2-5
V: TRBV19
size: NA
D: NA
length: 14
CDR3: CASSRFGGSQTQYF
DNA: TGTGCCAGTAGTAGGTTTGGAGGGAGCCAGACCCAGTACTTC

J: TRBJ2-7
V: TRBV18
size: NA
D: TRBD1
length: 16
CDR3: CASSPSGTGGIYEQYF
DNA: TGTGCCAGCTCACCCTCCGGGACAGGGGGCATCTACGAGCAGTACTTC

J: TRBJ2-1
V: TRBV13
size: once
D: NA
length: 17
CDR3: CASSSETDTSSYNEQFF
DNA: TGTGCCAGCAGCTCCGAGACAGACACGAGCTCCTACAATGAGCAGTTCTTC

J: TRBJ2-7
V: TRBV18
size: once
D: TRBD1
length: 14
CDR3: CASSADRGSYEQYF
DNA: TGTGCCAGCTCAGCGGACAGGGGTTCCTACGAGCAGTACTTC

J: TRBJ1-1
V: TRBV25-1
size: NA
D: NA
length: 13
CDR3: CASSLTGTTEAFF
DNA: TGTGCCAGCAGTCTCACAGGGACCACTGAAGCTTTCTTT

J: TRBJ2-1
V: TRBV18
size: once
D: TRBD2
length: 14
CDR3: CASRTGTSGYEQFF
DNA: TGTGCCAGCCGGACCGGGACTAGCGGGTATGAGCAGTTCTTC

J: TRBJ2-3
V: TRBV5-6
size: NA
D: NA
length: 11
CDR3: CASSFRDTQYF
DNA: TGTGCCAGCAGCTTCAGAGATACGCAGTATTTT

J: TRBJ2-5
V: TRBV29-1
size: NA
D: NA
length: 13
CDR3: CSVLQVGRETQYF
DNA: TGCAGCGTTTTACAGGTCGGACGAGAGACCCAGTACTTC

J: TRBJ2-1
V: TRBV29-1
size: NA
D: NA
length: 20
CDR3: CSARRYRQGKLAETYNEQFF
DNA: TGCAGCGCCCGACGTTATAGACAGGGAAAACTAGCGGAGACCTACAATGAGCAGTTCTTC

J: TRBJ2-1
V: TRBV7-3
size: NA
D: TRBD2
length: 16
CDR3: CASSLIAGGQYNEQFF
DNA: TGTGCCAGCAGCCTCATAGCGGGGGGCCAATACAATGAGCAGTTCTTC

J: TRBJ2-5
V: TRBV18
size: NA
D: TRBD2
length: 16
CDR3: CATQPASGRVKETQYF
DNA: TGTGCCACCCAACCGGCGAGCGGGAGGGTTAAAGAGACCCAGTACTTC

J: TRBJ2-2
V: TRBV28
size: NA
D: TRBD2
length: 15
CDR3: CASHQVSGRFGELFF
DNA: TGTGCCAGCCACCAGGTCAGCGGGAGGTTCGGGGAGCTGTTTTTT

J: TRBJ1-2
V: TRBV3-1/TRBV3-2
size: NA
D: TRBD1
length: 16
CDR3: CASSQAEWDRGHGYTF
DNA: TGTGCCAGCAGCCAAGCCGAATGGGACAGGGGGCATGGCTACACCTTC